What follows are 5 T cell receptor beta chains derived from one specimen sequenced in a study of blood T cells in healthy people across ages. Primers used in a second PCR of about 7 to 12 cycles were a sample-barcoded 5' primer and a J-beta primer mix. Using its own MiXCR run on the 5' RACE reads, TCRdb lists one record per CDR3 protein. The sample carries about 1,500,000 distinct CDR3 sequences, 42% recorded once. Sequencing input: blood. The origin of the receptors is a woman aged 18-35 years in good health.

Only a few counts were recorded for this clonotype. The chain combines TRBV6-7 with TRBJ2-2, with D perhaps matching TRBD1 (5 bases). TRBV6-7 belongs to the ORF category, with a function that is uncertain. The CDR3 spans 13 residues. With 2 bases removed from V and 7 bases from J, the gap between germline ends came to 8 bases. This CDR3 reads CASSYTTVGELFF. The CDR3 coding sequence is TGTGCCAGCAGTTACACGACAGTCGGGGAGCTGTTTTTT.

A few counts support this clonotype. This chain connects TRBV5-1 to TRBJ2-7; 7 bases align to TRBD1. Trimming took 5 bases from V and 6 from J; bases not matched to a gene: 8. Germline V gene lookup returns CDR1 SGHRS and CDR2 YFSETQ. This CDR3 spans 13 amino acids. The CDR3 DNA sequence: TGCGCCAGCAGAGGGGACAGCCTTGGCGAGCAGTACTTC. It encodes CASRGDSLGEQYF.

A few counts support this clonotype. The chain carries TRBV6-1 and TRBJ2-1; 8 bases match TRBD2. V shed 4 bases and J 2 bases; nucleotides not matched to a gene: 4. This CDR3 contains 15 residues. Germline V gene data show CDR1 as MNHNS and CDR2 as SASEGT. The CDR3 coding sequence is TGTGCCAGCAGTGTTAGCGGGGCCCCCTACAATGAGCAGTTCTTC. It yields the protein CASSVSGAPYNEQFF.

This clonotype was counted only a few times. The chain links TRBV20-1 to TRBJ2-1; TRBD2 matches 13 bases. The V and J ends lost 3 bases and 4 bases, in that order; junction bases with no gene match: 3. This CDR3 comprises 15 residues. The germline V gene has CDR1 DFQATT and CDR2 SNEGSKA (reference sequence). DNA of the CDR3: TGCAGTGCTAGCCCGGGACTAGCGGGATACAATGAGCAGTTCTTC. Protein: CSASPGLAGYNEQFF.

In its sample, this clonotype was seen a few times. V and J are TRBV7-8 and TRBJ2-3, with a tentative D call TRBD2 (6 bases). The CDR3 loop spans 16 amino acids. Germline V CDR1 and CDR2: SGHVS, FQNEAQ. V lost 1 base to trimming and J lost 10 bases, with 21 bases between them. CDR3 in amino acids: CASSLVGGASLEPQYF. In DNA, the CDR3 is TGTGCCAGCAGCTTAGTTGGCGGGGCGAGTCTGGAGCCGCAGTATTTT.